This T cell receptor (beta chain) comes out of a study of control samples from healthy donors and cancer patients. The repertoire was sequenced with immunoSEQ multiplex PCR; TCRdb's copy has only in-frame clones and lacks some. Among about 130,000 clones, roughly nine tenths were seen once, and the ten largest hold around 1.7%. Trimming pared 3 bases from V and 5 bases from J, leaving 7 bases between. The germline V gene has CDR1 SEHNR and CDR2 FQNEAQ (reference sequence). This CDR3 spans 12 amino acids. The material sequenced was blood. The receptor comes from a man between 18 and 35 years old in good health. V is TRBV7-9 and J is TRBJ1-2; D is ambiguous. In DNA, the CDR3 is TGTGCCAGCAGCTTTCGGCAGTATGGCTACACCTTC. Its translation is CASSFRQYGYTF.